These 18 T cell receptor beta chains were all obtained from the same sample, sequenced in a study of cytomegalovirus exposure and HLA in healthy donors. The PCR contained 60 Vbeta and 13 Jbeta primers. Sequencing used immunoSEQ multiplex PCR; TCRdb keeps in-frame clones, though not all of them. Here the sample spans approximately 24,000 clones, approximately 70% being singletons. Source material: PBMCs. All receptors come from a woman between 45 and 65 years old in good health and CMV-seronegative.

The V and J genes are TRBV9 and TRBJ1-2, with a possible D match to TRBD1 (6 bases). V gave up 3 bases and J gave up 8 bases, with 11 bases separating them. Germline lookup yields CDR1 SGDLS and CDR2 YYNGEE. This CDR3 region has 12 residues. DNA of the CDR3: TGTGCCAGCAGCGGAGGGGGAAAAGGCTACACCTTC. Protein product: CASSGGGKGYTF. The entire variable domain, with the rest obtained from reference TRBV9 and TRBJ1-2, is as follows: DSGVTQTPKHLITATGQRVTLRCSPRSGDLSVYWYQQSLDQGLQFLIQYYNGEERAKGNILERFSAQQFPDLHSELNLSSLELGDSALYFCASSGGGKGYTFGSGTRLTVV.

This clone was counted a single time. CDR3 residues: CASSQYRGGYEQYF. The CDR3 coding sequence is TGTGCCAGCAGCCAGTACCGCGGGGGTTACGAGCAGTACTTC. The chain carries TRBV14 and TRBJ2-7; TRBD2 aligns across 7 bases. Germline V gene sequence: CDR1 SGHDN, CDR2 FVKESK. The V segment lost 3 bases and the J segment 4 bases; nucleotides outside the gene matches: 6. The CDR3 spans 14 residues.

CDR3 sequence (DNA): TGTGCCAGCAGTTACCGCAGTGTCCTAGAGACCCAGTACTTC. Its translation: CASSYRSVLETQYF. The chain links TRBV6-5 to TRBJ2-5; D gene uncertain. Trimming removed 2 bases at V and 4 bases at J, with 11 bases between. The CDR3 sequence is 14 residues long. Germline V gene lookup returns CDR1 MNHEY and CDR2 SVGAGI.

In DNA, the CDR3 is TGTGCCAGCAGTTTATACTTCGGCGGCGGGGGCGAGCAGTACTTC. This codes for CASSLYFGGGGEQYF. The chain joins TRBV28 to TRBJ2-7; 7 positions agree with TRBD2. Germline trimming cut 1 base from V and 6 bases from J; bases unmatched to any gene: 9. The CDR3 is 15 residues long. Germline CDR1 MDHEN, CDR2 SYDVKM.

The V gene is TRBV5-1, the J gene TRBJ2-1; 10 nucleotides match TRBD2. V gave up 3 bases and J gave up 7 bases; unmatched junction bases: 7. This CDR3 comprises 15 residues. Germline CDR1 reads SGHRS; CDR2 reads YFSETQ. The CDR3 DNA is TGCGCCAGCAGCTCAGCGGGAGGGGGGTGGAATGAGCAGTTCTTC. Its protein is CASSSAGGGWNEQFF. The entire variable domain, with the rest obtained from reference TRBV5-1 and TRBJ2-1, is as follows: KAGVTQTPRYLIKTRGQQVTLSCSPISGHRSVSWYQQTPGQGLQFLFEYFSETQRNKGNFPGRFSGRQFSNSRSEMNVSTLELGDSALYLCASSSAGGGWNEQFFGPGTRLTVL.

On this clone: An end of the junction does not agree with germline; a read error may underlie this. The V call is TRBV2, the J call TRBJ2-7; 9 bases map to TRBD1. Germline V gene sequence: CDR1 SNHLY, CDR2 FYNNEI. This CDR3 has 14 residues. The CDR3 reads CASSEPDRGEIGDF. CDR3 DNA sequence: TGTGCCAGCAGTGAGCCAGACAGGGGGGAGATCGGGGACTTC.

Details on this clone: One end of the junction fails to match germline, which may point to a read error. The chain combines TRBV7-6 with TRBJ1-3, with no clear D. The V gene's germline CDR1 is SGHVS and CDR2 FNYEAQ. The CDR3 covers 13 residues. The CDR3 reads CASTLLAGNTIYF. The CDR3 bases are TGTGCCAGCACCTTACTAGCTGGAAACACCATATATTTT.

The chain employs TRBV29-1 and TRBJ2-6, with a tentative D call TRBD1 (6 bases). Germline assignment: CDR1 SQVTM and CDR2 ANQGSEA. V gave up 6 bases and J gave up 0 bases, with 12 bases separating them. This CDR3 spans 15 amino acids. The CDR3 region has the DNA TGCAGCGTGAACACAGGGACCTCTGGGGCCAACGTCCTGACTTTC. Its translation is CSVNTGTSGANVLTF.

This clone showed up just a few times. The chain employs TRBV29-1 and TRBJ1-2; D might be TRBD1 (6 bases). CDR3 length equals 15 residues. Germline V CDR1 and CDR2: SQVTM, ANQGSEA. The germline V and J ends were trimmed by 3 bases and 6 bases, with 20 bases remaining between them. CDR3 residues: CSVDGVPGGLNGYTF. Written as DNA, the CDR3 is TGCAGCGTTGATGGAGTTCCCGGGGGGCTAAATGGCTACACCTTC.

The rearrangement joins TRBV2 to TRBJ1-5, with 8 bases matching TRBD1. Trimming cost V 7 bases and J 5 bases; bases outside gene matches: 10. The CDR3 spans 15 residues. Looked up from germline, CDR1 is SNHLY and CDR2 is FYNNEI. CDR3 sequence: CASTRTGGKDQPQHF. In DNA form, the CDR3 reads TGTGCCAGCACCAGAACAGGGGGTAAGGATCAGCCCCAGCATTTT.

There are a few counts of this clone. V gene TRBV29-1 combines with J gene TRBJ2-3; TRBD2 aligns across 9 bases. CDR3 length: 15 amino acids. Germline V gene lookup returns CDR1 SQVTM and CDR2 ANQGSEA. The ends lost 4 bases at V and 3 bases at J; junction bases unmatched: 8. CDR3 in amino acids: CSVGGREGPTDTQYF. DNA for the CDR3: TGCAGCGTTGGTGGGCGGGAGGGCCCAACAGATACGCAGTATTTT.

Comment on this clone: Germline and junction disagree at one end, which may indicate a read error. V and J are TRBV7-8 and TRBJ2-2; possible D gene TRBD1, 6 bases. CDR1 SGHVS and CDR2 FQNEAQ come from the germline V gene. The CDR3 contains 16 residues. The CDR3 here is CASRYRDTTNTGELFF. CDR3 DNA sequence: TGTGCCAGCAGATACCGGGACACCACAAACACCGGGGAGTTGTTTTTT.

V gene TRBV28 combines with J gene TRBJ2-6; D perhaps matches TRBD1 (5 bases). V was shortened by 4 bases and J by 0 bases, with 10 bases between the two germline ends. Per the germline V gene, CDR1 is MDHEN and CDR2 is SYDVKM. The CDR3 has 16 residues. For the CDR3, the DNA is TGTGCCAGCAGTTCCACAGGAACCTCTGGGGCCAACGTCCTGACTTTC. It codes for CASSSTGTSGANVLTF.

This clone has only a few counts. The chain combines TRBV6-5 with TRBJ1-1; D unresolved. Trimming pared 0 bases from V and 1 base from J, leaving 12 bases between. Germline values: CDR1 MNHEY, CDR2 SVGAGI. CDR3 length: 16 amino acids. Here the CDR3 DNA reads TGTGCCAGCAGTTACTCTCCCAGGCCCCAGAACACTGAAGCTTTCTTT. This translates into CASSYSPRPQNTEAFF.

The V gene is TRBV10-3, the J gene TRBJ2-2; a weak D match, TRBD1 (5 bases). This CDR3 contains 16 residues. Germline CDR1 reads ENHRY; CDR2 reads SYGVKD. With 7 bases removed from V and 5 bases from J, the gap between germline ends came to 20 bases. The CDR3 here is CAITTGTVQGTGELFF. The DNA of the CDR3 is TGTGCCATCACCACAGGAACAGTCCAAGGTACCGGGGAGCTGTTTTTT.

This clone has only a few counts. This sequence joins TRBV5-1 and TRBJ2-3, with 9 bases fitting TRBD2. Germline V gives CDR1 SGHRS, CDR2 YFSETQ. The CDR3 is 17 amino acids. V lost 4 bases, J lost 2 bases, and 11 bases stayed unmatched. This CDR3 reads CASSLGVLAGITDTQYF. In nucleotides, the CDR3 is TGCGCCAGCAGCCTGGGGGTTCTAGCGGGGATCACAGATACGCAGTATTTT.

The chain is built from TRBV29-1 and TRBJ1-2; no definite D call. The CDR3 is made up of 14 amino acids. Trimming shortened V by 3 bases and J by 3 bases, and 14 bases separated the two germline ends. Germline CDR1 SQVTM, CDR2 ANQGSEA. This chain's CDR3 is CSVDGVRGYYGYTF. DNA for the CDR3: TGCAGCGTTGATGGAGTACGGGGATACTATGGCTACACCTTC. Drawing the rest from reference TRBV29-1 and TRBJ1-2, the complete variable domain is SAVISQKPSRDICQRGTSLTIQCQVDSQVTMMFWYRQQPGQSLTLIATANQGSEATYESGFVIDKFPISRPNLTFSTLTVSNMSPEDSSIYLCSVDGVRGYYGYTFGSGTRLTVV.

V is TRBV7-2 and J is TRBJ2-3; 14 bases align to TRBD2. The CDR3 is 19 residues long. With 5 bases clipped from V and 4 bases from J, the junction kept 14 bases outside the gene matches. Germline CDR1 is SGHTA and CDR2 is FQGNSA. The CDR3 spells CASSPTPGLAGVGSDTQYF. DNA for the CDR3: TGTGCCAGCAGCCCAACCCCGGGACTAGCGGGAGTAGGGTCAGATACGCAGTATTTT.